These 10 T cell receptor beta chains originate from one sample sequenced in a study of cytomegalovirus exposure and HLA in healthy donors. Sequenced by immunoSEQ multiplex PCR; TCRdb stores in-frame clones only, minus some. The sample records roughly 50,000 clones, 93% being singletons. Sequencing was done on a sample of PBMCs. These receptors all come from a woman aged 18-30 years in good health and CMV-seropositive.

The chain combines TRBV4-2 with TRBJ2-1; TRBD2 agrees at 7 bases. This CDR3 has 13 amino acids. The V gene's germline CDR1 is LGHNA and CDR2 YNFKEQ. After removal of 3 bases from V and 7 bases from J, the junction contained 3 bases not matched to a gene. Here the CDR3 reads CASSQGLPNEQFF. Here the CDR3 DNA reads TGTGCCAGCAGCCAGGGACTACCTAATGAGCAGTTCTTC.

J is TRBJ1-4 and V is TRBV30; D is uncertain. CDR3 length: 14 amino acids. Trimming cost V 1 base and J 0 bases, with 6 bases left between them. In germline, CDR1 is GTSNPN, CDR2 SVGIG (reference sequence). The CDR3 DNA is TGTGCCTGGAGTGCGGGTGCAACTAATGAAAAACTGTTTTTT. This encodes CAWSAGATNEKLFF. Full variable domain (outside the CDR3, taken from reference TRBV30 and TRBJ1-4): SQTIHQWPATLVQPVGSPLSLECTVEGTSNPNLYWYRQAAGRGLQLLFYSVGIGQISSEVPQNLSASRPQDRQFILSSKKLLLSDSGFYLCAWSAGATNEKLFFGSGTQLSVL.

This clone is a singleton in its sample. The chain combines TRBV7-9 with TRBJ1-6; D uncertain. The CDR3 length is 13 residues. Germline CDR1 reads SEHNR; CDR2 reads FQNEAQ (reference sequence). V lost 1 base and J 10 bases, leaving 8 bases between the germline ends. For the CDR3, the DNA is TGTGCCAGCAGCTTAGAGTTCCAGTCACCCCTCCACTTT. Translating gives CASSLEFQSPLHF. The variable domain in full, with the rest retrieved from reference TRBV7-9 and TRBJ1-6, is DTGVSQNPRHKITKRGQNVTFRCDPISEHNRLYWYRQTLGQGPEFLTYFQNEAQLEKSRLLSDRFSAERPKGSFSTLEIQRTEQGDSAMYLCASSLEFQSPLHFGNGTRLTVT.

The CDR3 is CASTVTGETQYF. The CDR3 region has the DNA TGTGCCAGCACCGTTACGGGGGAGACCCAGTACTTC. This sequence joins TRBV7-2 and TRBJ2-5, with a weak D call TRBD2 (5 bases). CDR1 SGHTA and CDR2 FQGNSA come from the germline V gene. The V and J ends lost 7 bases and 5 bases respectively, with 11 bases between them. This CDR3 is 12 amino acids long.

The chain employs TRBV5-8 and TRBJ1-1; the D is unclear. Trimming cost V 0 bases and J 2 bases, with 8 bases left between them. The length of the CDR3 is 14 residues. Germline loops: CDR1 SGHTS, CDR2 YDEGEE. CDR3 sequence reads: CASSLVRGNTEAFF. DNA for the CDR3: TGTGCCAGCAGCTTGGTTCGGGGAAACACTGAAGCTTTCTTT.

This chain links TRBV2 with TRBJ2-7, with D unresolved. Germline assignment: CDR1 SNHLY and CDR2 FYNNEI. Trimming stripped 7 bases from V and 1 base from J, with 11 bases between. The length of the CDR3 is 13 residues. The CDR3, as DNA: TGTGCCAGCATTAAAACGGTTTCCTACGAGCAGTACTTC. As protein: CASIKTVSYEQYF.

This sequence joins TRBV5-3 and TRBJ2-7; 7 nucleotides agree with TRBD1. TRBV5-3 is an ORF; its function is uncertain. The CDR3 is made up of 13 amino acids. The junction had 9 bases not matched to a gene; V was cut back by 8 bases and J by 4 bases. The CDR3 loop is CASGTGERYEQYF. As DNA, the CDR3 is TGTGCCAGTGGAACAGGGGAACGATACGAGCAGTACTTC.

Details on this clone: Other nucleotide sequences in the sample specify the same CDR3. The chain couples TRBV7-2 to TRBJ2-3, with 7 nucleotides matching TRBD2. Trimming took 5 bases from V and 1 from J; bases not matched to a gene: 9. This CDR3 contains 16 residues. CDR1 is SGHTA and CDR2 is FQGNSA in the germline V gene. CDR3 bases: TGTGCCAGCAGCCTTGGGGCTAGCGGAGGCACAGATACGCAGTATTTT. This sequence encodes CASSLGASGGTDTQYF.

This clone was seen a few times. The chain uses TRBV27 and TRBJ2-3, with TRBD2 matching 9 bases. This CDR3 spans 19 amino acids. The V segment lost 6 bases and the J segment 0 bases; nucleotides outside the gene matches: 16. Germline V gene lookup returns CDR1 MNHEY and CDR2 SMNVEV (reference sequence). CDR3 region: CASRTYLAGWSTSTDTQYF. As DNA, the CDR3 is TGTGCCAGCAGAACATACCTAGCGGGGTGGTCTACTAGCACAGATACGCAGTATTTT.

This chain uses TRBV19 with TRBJ2-7, with a weak D call TRBD1 (8 bases). Germline-derived CDR1 and CDR2 are LNHDA and SQIVND (reference sequence). CDR3 size: 16 residues. Trimming removed 5 bases at V and 6 bases at J, with 23 bases between. For the CDR3, the DNA is TGTGCCAGTAGTCCCTGGACAGGGAGGGTCACGGGCGAGCAGTACTTC. The encoded protein is CASSPWTGRVTGEQYF.